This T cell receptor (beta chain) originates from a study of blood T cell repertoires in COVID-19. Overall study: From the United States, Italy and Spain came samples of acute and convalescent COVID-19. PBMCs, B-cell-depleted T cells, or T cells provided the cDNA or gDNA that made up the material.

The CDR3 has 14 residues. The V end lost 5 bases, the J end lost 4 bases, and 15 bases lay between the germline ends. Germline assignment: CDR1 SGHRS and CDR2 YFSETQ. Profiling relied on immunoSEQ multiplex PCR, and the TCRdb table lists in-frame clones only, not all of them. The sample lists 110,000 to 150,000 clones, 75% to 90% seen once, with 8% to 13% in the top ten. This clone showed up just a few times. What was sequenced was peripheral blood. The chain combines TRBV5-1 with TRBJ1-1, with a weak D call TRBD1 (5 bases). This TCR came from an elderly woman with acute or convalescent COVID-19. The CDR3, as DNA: TGCGCCAGCAGTTTAACTCAGGGAAGCACTGAAGCTTTCTTT. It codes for CASSLTQGSTEAFF.